Below are 23 T cell receptor beta chains sequenced from a single sample in a study of a mutant IDH1 vaccine in newly diagnosed glioma. Regarding time point: baseline, week 1 (first vaccination visit). Treatment described: pre-vaccination baseline after standard-of-care therapy. Sequencing used immunoSEQ multiplex PCR; TCRdb keeps in-frame clones, though not all of them. The sample yields about 96,000 clones, 80% seen once. Specimen: PBMCs, collected from a glioma patient treated with radiotherapy, temozolomide or both. The receptors originated from a man aged 35 to 55 with glioma.

In DNA, the CDR3 is TGTGCCATCAGTGAGTCCGGGACAGCTACGGGGGAGCAGTACTTC. It specifies CAISESGTATGEQYF. V is TRBV10-3 and J is TRBJ2-7, with 7 bases lining up with TRBD1. The ends lost 0 bases at V and 7 bases at J; junction bases unmatched: 9. CDR1 is ENHRY, CDR2 SYGVKD, per germline. The CDR3 is made up of 15 amino acids.

The CDR3 DNA reads as TGTGCCAGCAGCCCACCGGGACAGAGATTCTACGAGCAGTACTTC. Its protein is CASSPPGQRFYEQYF. The genes are TRBV7-2 and TRBJ2-7, with 7 bases lining up with TRBD1. This CDR3 is 15 amino acids long. Germline-derived CDR1 and CDR2 are SGHTA and FQGNSA. Trimming took 5 bases from V and 3 from J; bases not matched to a gene: 10.

J is TRBJ2-1 and V is TRBV7-2, with D tentatively TRBD1 or TRBD2 (6 bases each). Germline assignment: CDR1 SGHTA and CDR2 FQGNSA. The CDR3 sequence is 13 residues long. Between the trimmed V and J ends, which lost 4 bases and 10 bases, there was a span of 14 bases. The CDR3 sequence is CASSSEGGREQFF. The DNA for the CDR3 is TGTGCCAGCAGCTCTGAGGGGGGTCGGGAGCAGTTCTTC.

The gene calls are TRBV27 and TRBJ1-1; D remains unclear. The germline V and J ends were trimmed by 2 bases and 5 bases, with 9 bases remaining between them. CDR1 and CDR2 (germline): MNHEY, SMNVEV (reference sequence). This CDR3 has 13 residues. CDR3 in DNA: TGTGCCAGCAGTTTAACAGTCTTGACTGAAGCTTTCTTT. The encoded protein is CASSLTVLTEAFF.

V and J are TRBV19 and TRBJ2-1; 11 bases line up with TRBD2. With 6 bases clipped from V and 8 bases from J, the junction kept 6 bases outside the gene matches. The CDR3 has 14 amino acids. Germline V gene data show CDR1 as LNHDA and CDR2 as SQIVND (reference sequence). The CDR3 coding sequence is TGTGCCAGTAGCCGGCTAGCGGGAGGCCATGAGCAGTTCTTC. It is translated as CASSRLAGGHEQFF.

In nucleotides, the CDR3 is TGTGCCAGCAGCGTAGGAGAAGGGAGACACACAGATACGCAGTATTTT. Its protein is CASSVGEGRHTDTQYF. This chain uses TRBV9 with TRBJ2-3, with D possibly being TRBD2 (5 bases). The CDR3 loop spans 16 amino acids. Germline assignment: CDR1 SGDLS and CDR2 YYNGEE. V was trimmed by 0 bases and J by 2 bases, leaving 13 bases between them.

This chain connects TRBV16 to TRBJ1-1; 9 bases line up with TRBD1. The junction had 7 bases not matched to a gene; V was cut back by 4 bases and J by 4 bases. Germline CDR1 KGHSY, CDR2 FQNENV. CDR3 length equals 15 residues. DNA for the CDR3: TGTGCCAGCAGCCCATCCGGACAGGGGACCACTGAAGCTTTCTTT. Encoded protein: CASSPSGQGTTEAFF.

The chain employs TRBV7-2 and TRBJ2-7; D might be TRBD1 (6 bases). Trimming took 1 base from V and 3 from J, leaving 10 bases between them. The CDR3 loop spans 14 amino acids. Germline loops: CDR1 SGHTA, CDR2 FQGNSA. The CDR3 DNA reads as TGTGCCAGCAGCTTAGACAGGGTGCGCTACGAGCAGTACTTC. Translating it yields CASSLDRVRYEQYF.

This sequence joins TRBV14 and TRBJ2-1, with D unclear. The CDR3 contains 13 residues. CDR1 and CDR2 (germline): SGHDN, FVKESK. Trimming removed 0 bases at V and 9 bases at J, with 9 bases between. CDR3 residues: CASSQEWGGEQFF. The CDR3 DNA is TGTGCCAGCAGCCAAGAATGGGGTGGTGAGCAGTTCTTC.

The rearrangement joins TRBV27 to TRBJ1-2, with D tentatively TRBD1 (5 bases). Trimming shortened V by 6 bases and J by 0 bases, and 17 bases separated the two germline ends. The CDR3 is 16 residues long. Germline values: CDR1 MNHEY, CDR2 SMNVEV (reference sequence). The chain's CDR3 is CASRAQDTPANYGYTF. The CDR3, as DNA: TGTGCCAGCAGGGCACAGGACACTCCTGCTAACTATGGCTACACCTTC.

V and J are TRBV29-1 and TRBJ2-7; 10 positions agree with TRBD2. In germline, CDR1 is SQVTM, CDR2 ANQGSEA. The V gene end was trimmed by 4 bases and the J gene end by 0 bases; junction bases not matched to a gene: 3. The CDR3 loop spans 14 amino acids. CDR3 nucleotides: TGCAGCGTTGTCTTAGCGGGAGGCTCCTACGAGCAGTACTTC. Its translation is CSVVLAGGSYEQYF.

The chain uses TRBV6-5 and TRBJ1-2; D gene ambiguous. V was shortened by 4 bases and J by 2 bases, with 2 bases between the two germline ends. CDR1 is MNHEY, CDR2 SVGAGI, per germline. The CDR3 spans 11 residues. Here the CDR3 reads CASSSNYGYTF. In DNA, the CDR3 is TGTGCCAGCAGTTCCAACTATGGCTACACCTTC.

The V and J genes are TRBV9 and TRBJ2-1; perhaps D is TRBD1 or TRBD2 (5 bases each). The CDR3 loop spans 13 amino acids. Between the trimmed V and J ends, which lost 0 bases and 9 bases, there was a span of 10 bases. Germline CDR1 reads SGDLS; CDR2 reads YYNGEE. This CDR3 reads CASSVEGRLEQFF. The CDR3, as DNA: TGTGCCAGCAGCGTAGAGGGACGTCTTGAGCAGTTCTTC.

The rearrangement joins TRBV6-1 to TRBJ2-7, with unresolved D. CDR3 length: 13 amino acids. Trimming took 8 bases from V and 1 from J, leaving 12 bases between them. CDR1 and CDR2 from the germline V gene are MNHNS and SASEGT. The CDR3 nucleotides are TGTGCCAGCGGCCGGACGGAGTCCTACGAGCAGTACTTC. Its translation: CASGRTESYEQYF.

The J gene is TRBJ2-7, the V gene TRBV14, with D unresolved. The CDR3 loop spans 14 amino acids. CDR1 and CDR2 (germline): SGHDN, FVKESK. V gave up 4 bases and J gave up 7 bases, with 17 bases separating them. The CDR3 loop reads CASSPTRAGGEQYF. CDR3 coding DNA: TGTGCCAGCAGCCCCACAAGGGCAGGTGGAGAGCAGTACTTC.

This chain joins TRBV4-3 and TRBJ2-3, with TRBD2 matching 12 bases. After removal of 1 base from V and 1 base from J, the junction contained 6 bases not matched to a gene. The CDR3 length is 18 residues. Germline V gene data show CDR1 as LGHNA and CDR2 as YSLEER. The CDR3 sequence is CASSQGRLAGDRTDTQYF. The CDR3 bases are TGCGCCAGCAGCCAAGGCAGACTAGCGGGAGACCGCACAGATACGCAGTATTTT.

This rearrangement joins TRBV7-2 to TRBJ2-3; 8 bases are shared with TRBD2. The germline V gene encodes CDR1 SGHTA and CDR2 FQGNSA. This CDR3 contains 16 residues. After removal of 0 bases from V and 6 bases from J, the junction contained 8 bases not matched to a gene. CDR3: CASSLAQAGGLDTQYF. The CDR3 nucleotides read TGTGCCAGCAGCTTAGCGCAGGCGGGGGGTTTGGATACGCAGTATTTT. Drawing the rest from reference TRBV7-2 and TRBJ2-3, the complete variable domain is GAGVSQSPSNKVTEKGKDVELRCDPISGHTALYWYRQSLGQGLEFLIYFQGNSAPDKSGLPSDRFSAERTGGSVSTLTIQRTQQEDSAVYLCASSLAQAGGLDTQYFGPGTRLTVL.

V gene TRBV28 combines with J gene TRBJ1-3; a possible D gene is TRBD1 (5 bases). The CDR3 is 16 residues long. Germline assignment: CDR1 MDHEN and CDR2 SYDVKM. The germline V and J ends were trimmed by 6 bases and 0 bases, with 15 bases remaining between them. CDR3 region: CASSAFKDSSGNTIYF. CDR3 DNA sequence: TGTGCCAGCAGCGCCTTTAAAGACAGCTCTGGAAACACCATATATTTT.

The V gene is TRBV30, the J gene TRBJ1-2, with D hard to call. The CDR3 runs to 12 residues. Germline assignment: CDR1 GTSNPN and CDR2 SVGIG (reference sequence). V lost 4 bases and J lost 1, with 7 bases in between. The CDR3 nucleotides are TGTGCCTGGACCTTTAATAACTATGGCTACACCTTC. Translating it yields CAWTFNNYGYTF.

This chain's CDR3 is CASSFLRPGTLDTQYF. CDR3 nucleotide sequence: TGTGCCAGCAGTTTCCTACGCCCGGGGACACTGGATACGCAGTATTTT. This chain uses TRBV27 with TRBJ2-3; D perhaps matches TRBD1 (6 bases). Germline CDR1 MNHEY, CDR2 SMNVEV (reference sequence). The CDR3 contains 16 residues. V gave up 3 bases and J gave up 6 bases, with 19 bases separating them.

The chain links TRBV14 to TRBJ2-5, with 8 bases identical to TRBD2. The CDR3 spans 16 residues. With 4 bases clipped from V and 9 bases from J, the junction kept 16 bases outside the gene matches. Looked up from germline, CDR1 is SGHDN and CDR2 is FVKESK. The CDR3 here is CASSLGLAGGEGAQYF. The CDR3 coding sequence is TGTGCCAGCAGCCTCGGACTAGCTGGGGGCGAGGGGGCCCAGTACTTC.

The table lists this clone with a few counts. The chain is built from TRBV2 and TRBJ2-5; the match to TRBD1 covers 10 bases. The CDR3 has 15 residues. Per the germline V gene, CDR1 is SNHLY and CDR2 is FYNNEI. The V gene end was trimmed by 2 bases and the J gene end by 4 bases; junction bases not matched to a gene: 4. CDR3 DNA: TGTGCCAGCAGTGAACGACAGGGGGCGGGAGAGACCCAGTACTTC. As protein: CASSERQGAGETQYF.

The rearrangement links TRBV13 to TRBJ2-2; 9 nucleotides match TRBD1. J lost 5 bases, V lost 6 bases, and 10 bases had no gene match. CDR3 length: 16 amino acids. Germline CDR1 reads PRHDT; CDR2 reads FYEKMQ (reference sequence). The CDR3 nucleotides are TGTGCCAGCAGATCCCGGGACAGGGTAAAAACCGGGGAGCTGTTTTTT. Amino acid sequence: CASRSRDRVKTGELFF.